The present entry profiles one T cell receptor beta chain with its context. This clone was detected only a few times. The clone's antigen remains unknown. Nothing much larger sits one base from this clone, and base qualities are not available. The immunoSEQ platform was used for deep TCRbeta sequencing. Concerning the study's data processing: Only productive rearrangements were exported from the immunoSEQ Analyzer for downstream analysis. T cell phenotypes were assigned to bulk TCRbeta clonotypes by matching the clonotypes to single-cell RNA+TCR-seq clones with the same TCRbeta sequence. Clone enrichment in tumor was calculated as tumor frequency divided by PBMC frequency from bulk TCR sequencing. TCRs were grouped by GLIPH into specificity groups, defined as clusters of distinct TCRs likely recognizing common antigens via shared CDR3 motifs. As stored in TCRdb, this immuneACCESS dataset retains in-frame rearrangements with V and J assigned. A fraction of the clones does not appear; measured against another copy, unresolved V genes explain less than half of the discrepancy, and the remainder lacks a known reason. Clone size and the V and J calls come from that table; the DNA yielded D and trimming. In all, the sample holds fewer than 15,000 clones, and more than 65% of those were seen once. The ten top clones hold approximately 22% of the sample.

The time point label of this sample denotes: after anti-PD-1 therapy. Genomic DNA extracted from tumor biopsies or peripheral blood was used for bulk TCRbeta sequencing, with input ranging from about 550 ng to 6,004 ng. Histologically proven advanced or metastatic basal or squamous cell carcinoma was present in all patients, all of whom were poor candidates for surgical resection. Of the approximately ten patients making up the basal cell carcinoma cohort, roughly eight underwent bulk tumor TCR sequencing. Looking up the germline V gene yields CDR1 SQVTM and CDR2 ANQGSEA. V and J are truncated by 5 bases and 3 bases respectively, leaving an intervening sequence of 17 bases. The CDR3 goes from the cysteine to the phenylalanine over 14 residues. The CDR3 DNA has 42 bases and is translated from base 1. The data were taken from a study of T cells in tumors after PD-1 blockade (dated 2019 in TCRdb). The study in broad terms: Patients with prior checkpoint blockade, systemic immunosuppressant use, or recent radiotherapy or other anti-cancer therapy within 4 weeks were excluded. While on anti-PD-1 treatment, some of the patients also continued taking daily vismodegib 150 mg. To compare clonotypes in blood versus tumor, bulk TCR sequencing was run on roughly 11 peripheral blood samples drawn from four or five patients. On average, peripheral blood samples had around 110,000 TCR templates (range roughly 24,000-257,772) and about 35,000 unique clonotypes. Paired single-cell RNA and TCR sequencing was done in the study on site-matched tumors from patients with BCC or SCC, both before and after anti-PD-1 therapy. Patients received pembrolizumab 200 mg every 3 weeks or cemiplimab 350 mg every 2 weeks. RECIST version 1.1 was used to evaluate clinical response.

Overall study outcomes, separate from this receptor: Where the novel T cell clones came from was not determined, and possible sources could include lymphoid organs or rare unexpanded clones inside the tumor or in the tumor periphery. Approximately 38% of the TCR clonotypes from tumors also showed up in blood, and some novel exhausted tumor clones were present in pre-treatment blood, which suggests peripheral recruitment.

The V and J genes are TRBV29-1 and TRBJ2-7; the D gene could be either TRBD1 or TRBD2, each agreeing at 5 bases. This TCR derives from a human donor with basal cell carcinoma. The sample was PBMCs, taken after anti-PD-1 treatment. The CDR3 protein: CSVRDPSGNYEQYF. At the DNA level, the sequence is TGCAGCGTTCGGGACCCTTCCGGGAACTACGAGCAGTACTTC.